The 30 T cell receptor beta chains in this list originate from one sample, sequenced in a study of cytomegalovirus exposure and HLA in healthy donors. The primer mix had 60 Vbeta and 13 Jbeta primers. The repertoire was sequenced with immunoSEQ multiplex PCR; TCRdb's copy has only in-frame clones and lacks some. The table records 140,000 to 150,000 clones, approximately 80% of them present only once. Material: PBMCs. These receptors all come from a man aged 35-49 years in good health and CMV-seronegative.

The chain links TRBV7-2 to TRBJ2-5; 15 bases map to TRBD2. The J call could be wrong; TRBJ2-7 is a better fit for the DNA end. This CDR3 has 18 residues. In germline, CDR1 is SGHTA, CDR2 FQGNSA. CDR3 in amino acids: CASSPPGLAGGPTYEQYF. The CDR3 DNA sequence: TGTGCCAGCAGCCCCCCCGGACTAGCGGGAGGGCCAACCTACGAGCAGTACTTC.

The chain uses TRBV12-5 and TRBJ2-6; 7 bases agree with TRBD1. The CDR3 runs 17 residues. CDR1 is LGHNT and CDR2 is FRNRAP in the germline V gene. The ends lost 0 bases at V and 2 bases at J; junction bases unmatched: 4. CDR3 residues: CASGLVSRGPGANVLTF. The DNA of the CDR3 is TGTGCTAGTGGTTTGGTATCGAGGGGGCCTGGGGCCAACGTCCTGACTTTC.

The chain has TRBV6-6 and TRBJ1-5; the D gene is possibly TRBD1 (5 bases). The CDR3 covers 14 residues. Trimming pared 5 bases from V and 4 bases from J, leaving 12 bases between. CDR1 is MNHNY and CDR2 is SVGAGI in the germline V gene (reference sequence). CDR3 loop: CASSHGQGNQPQHF. The CDR3 region has the DNA TGTGCCAGCAGTCACGGGCAGGGAAATCAGCCCCAGCATTTT.

CDR3 bases: TGCGCCAGCAGCCAAGATTCAGAACAGGGGGTGAACACCGGGGAGCTGTTTTTT. Amino acid sequence: CASSQDSEQGVNTGELFF. This sequence joins TRBV4-3 and TRBJ2-2; 8 nucleotides line up with TRBD1. Germline CDR1 is LGHNA and CDR2 is YSLEER. The junction had 7 bases not matched to a gene; V was cut back by 0 bases and J by 1 base. The CDR3 has 18 amino acids.

The chain couples TRBV7-3 to TRBJ2-3, with D perhaps TRBD2 (7 bases). Per the germline V gene, CDR1 is SGHTA and CDR2 is FQGTGA. The germline V and J ends were trimmed by 4 bases and 6 bases, with 23 bases remaining between them. The CDR3 sequence is 17 residues long. CDR3: CASSSGGGGHLLDTQYF. CDR3 in DNA: TGTGCCAGCAGCTCTGGGGGCGGGGGCCACCTGCTTGATACGCAGTATTTT.

This clone was counted a single time. The J gene is TRBJ2-1, the V gene TRBV10-1, with TRBD2 matching 10 bases. Germline-derived CDR1 and CDR2 are WNHNN and SYGVQD (reference sequence). After removal of 3 bases from V and 14 bases from J, the junction contained 7 bases not matched to a gene. The CDR3 runs to 13 residues. CDR3 region: CASSDLERGGKFF. The CDR3 bases are TGCGCCAGCAGTGACTTGGAGCGGGGGGGGAAGTTCTTC.

This clone was seen a single time. J is TRBJ2-7 and V is TRBV28; D is possibly TRBD2 (6 bases). This CDR3 is built from 16 residues. Germline V CDR1 and CDR2: MDHEN, SYDVKM. Trimming pared 7 bases from V and 2 bases from J, leaving 21 bases between. CDR3 residues: CASTPPGLRLPYEQYF. The CDR3 coding sequence is TGTGCCAGCACCCCTCCGGGACTCCGACTACCCTACGAGCAGTACTTC.

This chain joins TRBV5-6 and TRBJ2-5; 7 bases line up with TRBD1. The CDR3 length is 15 residues. Germline V lookup: CDR1 SGHDT, CDR2 YYEEEE. V shed 2 bases and J 4 bases; nucleotides not matched to a gene: 8. The CDR3 DNA is TGTGCCAGCAGCTTCGGGACAGATGGGGGAGAGACCCAGTACTTC. Translation: CASSFGTDGGETQYF.

The chain employs TRBV7-7 and TRBJ2-5; possible D gene TRBD1, 7 bases. Germline loops: CDR1 SSHAT, CDR2 FNYEAQ (reference sequence). This CDR3 spans 14 amino acids. Trimming stripped 4 bases from V and 1 base from J, with 10 bases between. CDR3 region: CASSSQGGQETQYF. Here the CDR3 DNA reads TGTGCCAGCAGCTCCCAGGGGGGCCAAGAGACCCAGTACTTC. The full variable domain, with the rest looked up from reference TRBV7-7 and TRBJ2-5, is GAGVSQSPRYKVTKRGQDVTLRCDPISSHATLYWYQQALGQGPEFLTYFNYEAQPDKSGLPSDRFSAERPEGSISTLTIQRTEQRDSAMYRCASSSQGGQETQYFGPGTRLLVL.

The chain combines TRBV5-5 with TRBJ2-3; 9 bases match TRBD2. The CDR3 contains 15 residues. Germline V gene lookup returns CDR1 SGHKS and CDR2 YYEKEE (reference sequence). V was pared by 2 bases and J by 5 bases, with 6 bases of the junction left unmatched. The CDR3 region has the DNA TGTGCCAGCAGCTTACAGCGGGAGGTTGTAGATACGCAGTATTTT. It codes for CASSLQREVVDTQYF.

The CDR3 region has the DNA TGTGCCAGCAGCCATCCCGACAGGAGGAACACTGAAGCTTTCTTT. This gives the protein CASSHPDRRNTEAFF. This chain joins TRBV4-2 and TRBJ1-1, with TRBD1 as a possible D gene (6 bases). The V gene's germline CDR1 is LGHNA and CDR2 YNFKEQ. The CDR3 spans 15 residues. V was shortened by 3 bases and J by 1 base, with 12 bases between the two germline ends.

This clone turned up a few times. The chain has TRBV5-1 and TRBJ2-7, with D hard to call. V lost 0 bases and J lost 1, with 8 bases in between. This CDR3 is built from 14 residues. Per the germline V gene, CDR1 is SGHRS and CDR2 is YFSETQ. CDR3 sequence: CASSLEAASYEQYF. For the CDR3, the DNA is TGCGCCAGCAGCTTGGAAGCCGCTTCCTACGAGCAGTACTTC.

The V gene is TRBV11-3, the J gene TRBJ2-5, with unresolved D. V lost 5 bases to trimming and J lost 1 base, with 11 bases between them. Germline-derived CDR1 and CDR2 are SGHNT and YENEEA. The CDR3 spans 14 residues. The CDR3: CASSQTSIQETQYF. The CDR3 DNA reads as TGTGCCAGCAGCCAGACATCTATCCAAGAGACCCAGTACTTC.

This sequence joins TRBV7-8 and TRBJ2-7; 9 nucleotides align to TRBD1. Germline V gene data show CDR1 as SGHVS and CDR2 as FQNEAQ. V shed 5 bases and J 3 bases; nucleotides not matched to a gene: 5. The CDR3 has 14 amino acids. CDR3 residues: CASSHGTGIYEQYF. CDR3 DNA: TGTGCCAGCAGCCACGGGACAGGGATCTACGAGCAGTACTTC.

The rearrangement links TRBV6-5 to TRBJ2-5; 10 nucleotides agree with TRBD2. J gave up 2 bases and V 6 bases, and 3 bases lay outside the gene matches. The CDR3 extends over 14 amino acids. Germline V gene data show CDR1 as MNHEY and CDR2 as SVGAGI. The CDR3 region has the DNA TGTGCCAGCAGAGCGACTAGCGGGCAAGAGACCCAGTACTTC. It is translated as CASRATSGQETQYF.

This rearrangement joins TRBV30 to TRBJ2-3; unclear D gene. This CDR3 is 14 amino acids long. The V end was cut by 0 bases, the J end by 2 bases, with 9 bases between. The germline gives CDR1 GTSNPN, CDR2 SVGIG (reference sequence). CDR3 amino acids: CAWSVQVLTDTQYF. The CDR3 DNA reads TGTGCCTGGAGTGTCCAGGTCCTCACAGATACGCAGTATTTT.

The V call is TRBV6-5, the J call TRBJ1-2, with D perhaps matching TRBD1 (6 bases). Germline loops: CDR1 MNHEY, CDR2 SVGAGI. The CDR3 is 13 residues long. V lost 7 bases and J lost 2, with 11 bases in between. CDR3 sequence: CASTPGQNYGYTF. In nucleotides, the CDR3 is TGTGCCAGCACTCCGGGACAAAACTATGGCTACACCTTC.

CDR3: CASSLAGGSGANVLTF. The CDR3 DNA sequence: TGTGCCAGCAGCTTAGCGGGAGGGTCTGGGGCCAACGTCCTGACTTTC. This chain links TRBV7-2 with TRBJ2-6; 7 positions agree with TRBD2. Germline V gene sequence: CDR1 SGHTA, CDR2 FQGNSA. The J segment lost 1 base and the V segment lost 0 bases, leaving 0 bases of the junction unmatched. This CDR3 comprises 16 residues.

The chain joins TRBV7-6 to TRBJ1-1; the D gene is possibly TRBD1 (5 bases). V was cut by 5 bases and J by 4 bases, with 20 bases left in between. Germline V lookup: CDR1 SGHVS, CDR2 FNYEAQ. CDR3 length equals 16 residues. CDR3 bases: TGTGCCAGCAGCCCATCAAGCGCCCAGGGCGGCACTGAAGCTTTCTTT. Protein: CASSPSSAQGGTEAFF.

In DNA, the CDR3 is TGCAGTGCCAAGTTTGGCGGGGTGGAGTACTTC. Protein: CSAKFGGVEYF. The J gene is TRBJ2-5, the V gene TRBV20-1; D is perhaps TRBD2 (6 bases). Trimming stripped 6 bases from V and 12 bases from J, with 17 bases between. The CDR3 is made up of 11 amino acids. Per germline, CDR1 DFQATT and CDR2 SNEGSKA (reference sequence).

In nucleotides, the CDR3 is TGTGCCAGTAGTATTGGGTCTCAGACTAGCACAGATACGCAGTATTTT. Amino acids: CASSIGSQTSTDTQYF. The rearrangement joins TRBV19 to TRBJ2-3, with D unresolved. Looked up from germline, CDR1 is LNHDA and CDR2 is SQIVND (reference sequence). Trimming removed 3 bases at V and 0 bases at J, with 13 bases between. The CDR3 consists of 16 residues.

The chain links TRBV4-1 to TRBJ1-3, with D possibly being TRBD1 (5 bases). Germline CDR1 reads MGHRA; CDR2 reads YSYEKL. The length of the CDR3 is 17 residues. Deletions cut 3 bases from V and 0 bases from J, with 15 bases between. The CDR3 DNA sequence: TGCGCCAGCAGCCATCTACAGGAGCCCTCCTCTGGAAACACCATATATTTT. This sequence encodes CASSHLQEPSSGNTIYF.

This chain connects TRBV5-1 to TRBJ2-7; the match to TRBD1 covers 9 bases. Losses at the gene ends were 4 bases for V and 3 bases for J; bases not matched to a gene: 14. Germline CDR1 SGHRS, CDR2 YFSETQ. The CDR3 sequence is 17 residues long. The CDR3 DNA sequence: TGCGCCAGCAGCCCCGGGACAGGGCCCTCGGACTACTACGAGCAGTACTTC. As protein: CASSPGTGPSDYYEQYF.

This chain joins TRBV19 and TRBJ2-7; TRBD1 matches at 10 bases. The CDR3 is 14 residues long. The J segment lost 3 bases and the V segment lost 5 bases, leaving 4 bases of the junction unmatched. Germline CDR1 LNHDA, CDR2 SQIVND (reference sequence). The CDR3 DNA sequence: TGTGCCAGTAGTGCCGGGACAGGGGTCTACGAGCAGTACTTC. Translated, it gives CASSAGTGVYEQYF.

J is TRBJ2-5 and V is TRBV5-4, with a tentative D call TRBD2 (6 bases). V gave up 0 bases and J gave up 3 bases, with 12 bases separating them. Germline V gives CDR1 SGHNT, CDR2 YYREEE (reference sequence). The CDR3 length is 15 residues. The CDR3 here is CASSLDTSGEETQYF. The DNA for the CDR3 is TGTGCCAGCAGCTTGGACACCTCGGGAGAAGAGACCCAGTACTTC.

The rearrangement joins TRBV30 to TRBJ1-6, with TRBD1 as a possible D gene (6 bases). The CDR3 consists of 20 residues. Germline V gene sequence: CDR1 GTSNPN, CDR2 SVGIG (reference sequence). V lost 0 bases and J lost 0, with 21 bases in between. CDR3 loop: CAWSVGMWDTASSYNSPLHF. In DNA form, the CDR3 reads TGTGCCTGGAGTGTAGGGATGTGGGACACGGCGAGCTCCTATAATTCACCCCTCCACTTT.

As to this clone: Other DNA sequences in this sample translate to the same CDR3. The chain couples TRBV6-1 to TRBJ1-2; 9 bases align to TRBD1. The V gene end was trimmed by 6 bases and the J gene end by 2 bases; junction bases not matched to a gene: 4. In germline, CDR1 is MNHNS, CDR2 SASEGT. CDR3 length: 14 amino acids. CDR3 sequence reads: CASSGTGSNYGYTF. The CDR3 bases are TGTGCCAGCAGCGGGACAGGGTCAAACTATGGCTACACCTTC.

The V gene is TRBV5-4, the J gene TRBJ2-3; 9 positions agree with TRBD2. CDR1 is SGHNT, CDR2 YYREEE, per germline (reference sequence). This CDR3 is 17 amino acids long. V gave up 4 bases and J gave up 1 base; unmatched junction bases: 10. The CDR3 loop is CASSPPPSGERTDTQYF. The CDR3 region has the DNA TGTGCCAGCAGCCCTCCCCCTAGCGGGGAGCGCACAGATACGCAGTATTTT.

The genes are TRBV21-1 and TRBJ2-1; the D call TRBD1 from the table was never checked on the DNA. TRBV21-1 is termed a pseudogene. This CDR3 has 17 amino acids. DNA for the CDR3: TGTGCCAGCAGCTTAAACGGGACAGGGCTCTCCTACAATGAGCAGTTCTTC. It codes for CASSLNGTGLSYNEQFF.

This chain connects TRBV6-5 to TRBJ2-5; 8 nucleotides line up with TRBD1. The CDR3 extends over 16 amino acids. Germline V gives CDR1 MNHEY, CDR2 SVGAGI. V was clipped by 2 bases and J by 5 bases; unmatched bases: 10. The CDR3 region has the DNA TGTGCCAGCAGTTACCGAAGACAGGGGCCCGGGGAGACCCAGTACTTC. Translating it yields CASSYRRQGPGETQYF.